This T cell receptor (delta chain) emerged from a study of gamma-delta chains in newborns, infants, children. Looking at the study overall: Innate gammadelta T cells reportedly expand polyclonally right after birth, driven by microbial exposure, per the title.

This CDR3 has 19 amino acids. The germline gives CDR1 GEAIGNYY, CDR2 EKD. V was pared by 0 bases and J by 0 bases, with 3 bases of the junction left unmatched. This clone is medium-sized (0.01 to 0.1%) by share. TCRdb redid clone calling on the reads using CATT. The sample shows 8,000 or so delta-chain clones, 3% to 4% of them seen only once. The sequenced material came from blood. This TCR was sampled from a child who was a newborn, infant or young child, either healthy, febrile or measles-vaccinated (not recorded which). The chain couples TRDV2 to TRDJ3; 11 bases line up with TRDD3. The CDR3, as DNA: TGTGCCTGTGACACCTACTGGGGGATAAGCTCCTGGGACACCCGACAGATGTTTTTC. Its translation: CACDTYWGISSWDTRQMFF.